Shown below are 4 T cell receptor beta chains from a single sample sequenced in a study of identifying expanded T cells in peripheral blood. This table comes from immunoSEQ multiplex PCR, and its TCRdb copy is limited to in-frame clones, with some not included. The sample consists of approximately 85,000 clones, 85% to 90% of them appearing once. The sample consisted of blood. All receptors derive from a person aged 18 to 70 in good health.

V gene TRBV15 combines with J gene TRBJ2-7; 7 positions agree with TRBD2. This CDR3 spans 14 amino acids. Germline V gene lookup returns CDR1 LNHNV and CDR2 YYDKDF (reference sequence). V shed 1 base and J 2 bases; nucleotides not matched to a gene: 2. The CDR3 here is CATSRGLAAYEQYF. The CDR3 DNA reads as TGTGCCACCAGCAGAGGACTAGCCGCCTACGAGCAGTACTTC.

This chain joins TRBV18 and TRBJ1-4, with D maybe TRBD1 (6 bases). Germline values: CDR1 KGHSH, CDR2 LQKENI. Trimming pared 3 bases from V and 12 bases from J, leaving 8 bases between. This CDR3 is 11 amino acids long. DNA for the CDR3: TGTGCCAGCTCACCGGAGGGGGAACTGTTTTTT. It encodes CASSPEGELFF.

The chain carries TRBV2 and TRBJ2-5, with a possible D match to TRBD1 (6 bases). Germline CDR1 SNHLY, CDR2 FYNNEI. The CDR3 extends over 15 amino acids. V dropped 7 bases and J dropped 5 bases, with 20 bases sitting between them. CDR3 DNA sequence: TGTGCCAGCATAAAGAACTCAGGGGCTTTCGAGACCCAGTACTTC. Translation gives CASIKNSGAFETQYF.

V usage is TRBV6-6 and J usage is TRBJ1-6; a weak D match, TRBD1 (5 bases). This CDR3 is 14 amino acids long. V lost 3 bases and J lost 10, with 13 bases in between. CDR1 and CDR2 from the germline V gene are MNHNY and SVGAGI (reference sequence). CDR3 region: CASSYEGFESPLHF. The CDR3, as DNA: TGTGCCAGCAGTTATGAGGGGTTCGAGTCACCCCTCCACTTT.